The source of this T cell receptor (beta chain) is a study of cytomegalovirus exposure and HLA in healthy donors. Study-wide points: Later analysis found that TCR beta chains associated with HLA were more clonally expanded than other, equally common chains.

The PCR was carried out with 60 Vbeta primers and 13 Jbeta primers. Sequencing was performed with immunoSEQ multiplex PCR; in TCRdb, only in-frame clones are kept and a portion is missing. The sample records 150,000 or so clones, over 75% being singletons. Details on this clone: Its antigen is as yet unknown.

The clonotype was recovered from a woman aged 25-40 years in good health and CMV-seronegative. The specimen sequenced was PBMCs.

The chain's CDR3 is CAWSHTGGNGQPQHF. In DNA form, the CDR3 reads TGTGCCTGGAGCCATACCGGGGGTAATGGTCAGCCCCAGCATTTT. The V gene is TRBV30, the J gene TRBJ1-5; possible D gene TRBD1, 5 bases. In germline, CDR1 is GTSNPN, CDR2 SVGIG (reference sequence). There are 15 residues in the CDR3. The V end lost 3 bases, the J end lost 6 bases, and 18 bases lay between the germline ends.